This section outlines one T cell receptor beta chain sequence together with its context. Its target is not known. This sample is part of a study of T cell responses to AZD1222 COVID-19 vaccine. Study context: Both about-4-week and about-12-week second-dose recipients were combined.

The V and J ends lost 0 bases and 0 bases respectively, with 16 bases between them. The CDR3 loop spans 18 amino acids. Germline CDR1 reads SGHNT; CDR2 reads YYREEE (reference sequence). Study-level results: Within unmutated variant regions lay the reported targets of nearly half of spike-specific TCRs. Two doses of AZD1222 preceded a rise in Spike-specific TCR breadth and depth. Females made up more of the donors, who were largely white British, and clonal diversity may have come out too low.

The protocol was immunoSEQ multiplex PCR, while the TCRdb copy is restricted to in-frame clones and leaves out a portion. The table lists around 92,000 clones, about 89% of them singletons. This chain uses TRBV5-4 with TRBJ2-1, with D perhaps TRBD2 (6 bases). This material consisted of peripheral blood, taken on day 0 of AZD1222 vaccination. The receptor was derived from an adult in good health. The DNA for the CDR3 is TGTGCCAGCAGCTTGGAGGGCCTAGCGAGTAGCTCCTACAATGAGCAGTTCTTC. Its translation: CASSLEGLASSSYNEQFF.